This T cell receptor beta chain came from a study of spatial heterogeneity in lung cancer. TCRdb reprocessed the 5' RACE reads with MiXCR, giving one entry per CDR3 protein. The repertoire holds 2,500 or so distinct CDR3 sequences, 5% to 6% seen once, with 18% in the top ten. Time point of the sample: sample taken at primary tumor resection. The study sequenced unsorted whole RNA from tumor, nontumor lung or frozen PBMC. Study-wide results and caveats: Expanded alpha and beta TCR counts within tumors tracked tumor mutation counts. Coverage was estimated at approximately 7.4% of tumor T cells for alpha chains and 13% for beta chains.

Many counts were recorded for this clonotype. Antigen specificity is unknown. V lost 0 bases and J 0 bases, leaving 6 bases between the germline ends. The CDR3 length is 15 residues. Germline V gene lookup returns CDR1 LGHNA and CDR2 YSLEER. This rearrangement joins TRBV4-3 to TRBJ2-1; D is undetermined. The sequence was collected from a male donor with early-stage non-small cell lung cancer. The sequencing used lung tumor tissue, collected at surgery. The CDR3 DNA reads TGCGCCAGCAGCCAAGAAGCTCACTCCTACAATGAGCAGTTCTTC. Translating gives CASSQEAHSYNEQFF.